This T cell receptor beta chain emerged from a study of CD8 T cells in Susac syndrome. The CDR3 sequence is 16 residues long. The ends were cut back, 5 bases at V and 0 bases at J, with 14 bases in the middle. After extraction with the RNeasy kit, roughly 0.45 to 1 ug of the RNA was reverse transcribed using random hexamers. Coverage of TCR beta CDR3 amplification by immunoSEQ multiplex PCR extended to 54 Vbeta and 13 Jbeta. TCRdb analysed the immunoSEQ multiplex PCR reads with MiXCR anew, one entry per CDR3 protein. The sample includes tens of thousands of distinct CDR3 sequences, around 96% of them seen just once.

This sequence originates from a human donor with multiple sclerosis. The sequenced material came from CD4+ T cells from PBMCs. V gene TRBV12-3 or TRBV12-4 combines with J gene TRBJ1-5, with D tentatively TRBD1 (5 bases). DNA of the CDR3: TGTGCCAGCAGTCCTACCGGGACTTATAGCAATCAGCCCCAGCATTTT. This translates into CASSPTGTYSNQPQHF.